This entry concerns a single T cell receptor (beta chain). This sample is part of a study of blood T cell repertoires in COVID-19. Overall study context: Samples of COVID-19 (acute and convalescent) were obtained from the United States, Italy and Spain. T cells, B-cell-depleted T cells, or PBMCs provided the cDNA or gDNA that served as material.

In the original analysis: Reference gene primer amplification yielded estimated nucleated cell counts. The repertoire was sequenced with immunoSEQ multiplex PCR; TCRdb's copy has only in-frame clones and lacks some. That table supplies the V and J calls and clone size; D and trimming were determined from the DNA. The sample consists of some 300,000 clones, around four fifths of them appearing once. Trimming cost V 5 bases and J 2 bases, with 12 bases left between them. This CDR3 has 15 amino acids. Germline V gene sequence: CDR1 SEHNR, CDR2 FQNEAQ (reference sequence). The sequenced material came from peripheral blood. The receptor was derived from a woman aged 45 to 65 with active or convalescent COVID-19. V and J are TRBV7-9 and TRBJ1-4; unclear D gene. CDR3 in amino acids: CASSHRGFTNEKLFF. In DNA, the CDR3 is TGTGCCAGCAGCCACCGAGGGTTTACTAATGAAAAACTGTTTTTT.